A selection of T cell receptor beta chains follows, all from one sample in a study of T cell changes during pregnancy in multiple sclerosis. Method: immunoSEQ multiplex PCR; TCRdb's copy keeps in-frame clones and lacks some. The sample lists about 40,000 clones, roughly 94% occurring once. The sample consisted of peripheral blood, taken in the third trimester of pregnancy. Receptors originate from a female donor with multiple sclerosis, enrolled in a pregnancy study. The CDR3 runs from the conserved cysteine through the conserved F or W. A D gene is named only where the DNA matches it firmly. Not every row has a clone size; where given, it reads once, few, many or a size class.

D gene,CDR3 length,clone size,J gene,V gene,CDR3 DNA,CDR3 protein
TRBD1,14,NA,TRBJ2-3,TRBV19,TGTGCCAGTACCACGACAGGGTGGGCAGATACGCAGTATTTT,CASTTTGWADTQYF
TRBD1,15,NA,TRBJ1-1,TRBV14,TGTGCCAGCAGCCCTAACAGGGGGCAGAACACTGAAGCTTTCTTT,CASSPNRGQNTEAFF
TRBD1,16,NA,TRBJ1-6,TRBV15,TGTGCCACCAGCAGGGCCACCGGGACAGCGAATTCACCCCTCCACTTT,CATSRATGTANSPLHF
NA,16,NA,TRBJ2-3,TRBV4-1,TGCGCCAGCAGCCAAGGCAGTGGCGGCCTCACAGATACGCAGTATTTT,CASSQGSGGLTDTQYF
NA,14,NA,TRBJ1-5,TRBV6-1,TGTGCCAGCAGTGAACAGGGGAGTAGACAGCCCCAGCATTTT,CASSEQGSRQPQHF
NA,12,NA,TRBJ1-1,TRBV28,TGTGCCAGCAAAACCCTAGGACAGCAAGCTTTCTTT,CASKTLGQQAFF
TRBD2,15,NA,TRBJ2-3,TRBV12-5,TGTGCTAGTGGTTTGCGGGGGGGCCATGGTGATACGCAGTATTTT,CASGLRGGHGDTQYF
TRBD1,15,once,TRBJ1-2,TRBV4-3,TGCGCCAGCAGCCAACGGACAGGGGGCTCGATAGGCTACACCTTC,CASSQRTGGSIGYTF
NA,15,NA,TRBJ2-2,TRBV11-3,TGTGCCAGCAGCCCGTCCAACACCAACACCGGGGAGCTGTTTTTT,CASSPSNTNTGELFF
TRBD1,18,NA,TRBJ2-7,TRBV5-1,TGCGCCAGCAGCTTGGGACCTCCGGGACAGGGGGCTATTTACGAGCAGTACTTC,CASSLGPPGQGAIYEQYF
NA,15,NA,TRBJ2-5,TRBV9,TGTGCCAGCAGCGTGAGCCAGAACGGGATAGAGACCCAGTACTTC,CASSVSQNGIETQYF
TRBD1,14,NA,TRBJ2-1,TRBV5-6,TGTGCCAGTCGGAAAGGGGGCGCCGGCAATGAGCAGTTCTTC,CASRKGGAGNEQFF
NA,15,NA,TRBJ1-5,TRBV5-1,TGCGCCAGCAGCATGGACGGGAATAGCAATCAGCCCCAGCATTTT,CASSMDGNSNQPQHF
TRBD1,16,NA,TRBJ1-3,TRBV28,TGTGCCAGCAGTTTGACAGGGGGACATAGGGGAAACACCATATATTTT,CASSLTGGHRGNTIYF
NA,12,NA,TRBJ1-1,TRBV12-5,TGTGCTAGTGGTACAGGGATCGATGAAGCTTTCTTT,CASGTGIDEAFF
NA,16,NA,TRBJ1-2,TRBV19,TGTGCCAGTAGTTCTCCCCCGGGGGTCCCCAACTATGGCTACACCTTC,CASSSPPGVPNYGYTF
NA,14,NA,TRBJ2-7,TRBV6-5,TGTGCCAGCAGTTACTTTGGGGGCCCCTCCGAGCAGTACTTC,CASSYFGGPSEQYF
NA,14,NA,TRBJ2-7,TRBV6-5,TGTGCCAGCAGTCTAAAGGGGGGGAGGTACGAGCAGTACTTC,CASSLKGGRYEQYF
TRBD1,16,NA,TRBJ2-7,TRBV14,TGTGCCAGCAGCCAAGATTGGACAGGTGAACCCTACGAGCAGTACTTC,CASSQDWTGEPYEQYF
TRBD1,15,NA,TRBJ1-1,TRBV19,TGTGCCAGTAACGGGGAGCGACAGGGATGGCTCGGAGCTTTCTTT,CASNGERQGWLGAFF
TRBD1,15,NA,TRBJ1-5,TRBV7-2,TGTGCCAGCAGCTTAGGTGGGACAGGGGGTCAGCCCCAGCATTTT,CASSLGGTGGQPQHF
TRBD2,18,NA,TRBJ2-2,TRBV27,TGTGCCAGCACTTACAGACCCGGACTAGCGGGAGGGACCGGGGAGCTGTTTTTT,CASTYRPGLAGGTGELFF
NA,16,NA,TRBJ1-1,TRBV10-3,TGTGCCATCAGTGAGTCGATGGGCAGAATGAACACTGAAGCTTTCTTT,CAISESMGRMNTEAFF
TRBD1,17,NA,TRBJ2-7,TRBV6-1,TGTGCCAGCAGTGCGCGACAGGGGTGGGGCTCGGGCTACGAGCAGTACTTC,CASSARQGWGSGYEQYF
NA,15,NA,TRBJ2-1,TRBV7-2,TGTGCCAGCAGCCCTACTCCCGCGGGCTACAATGAGCAGTTCTTC,CASSPTPAGYNEQFF
NA,15,NA,TRBJ1-5,TRBV5-1,TGCGCCAGCAGCCGGGGGGAGGGTAGCAATCAGCCCCAGCATTTT,CASSRGEGSNQPQHF
NA,13,once,TRBJ2-5,TRBV5-6,TGTGCCAGCAGCTTGCCCACGGGGGAGAGCCAGTACTTC,CASSLPTGESQYF
TRBD1,11,NA,TRBJ1-1,TRBV28,TGTGCCAGCAGTGCCTGGACAGGGGCTTTCTTT,CASSAWTGAFF
NA,13,NA,TRBJ1-1,TRBV6-5,TGTGCCAGCAAATCAGGGGTTGGTACTGAAGCTTTCTTT,CASKSGVGTEAFF
TRBD2,15,NA,TRBJ2-1,TRBV6-4,TGTGCCAGCAGTGAAGCGGGAGGTTTTAAACATGAGCAGTTCTTC,CASSEAGGFKHEQFF
NA,11,NA,TRBJ2-2,TRBV6-1,TGTGCCAGTCGACGGGTCGGGGAGCTGTTTTTT,CASRRVGELFF
TRBD1,14,NA,TRBJ2-7,TRBV6-1,TGTGCCAGCACCCTGGGACAGCTCTCCTACGAGCAGTACTTC,CASTLGQLSYEQYF
NA,16,NA,TRBJ1-6,TRBV2,TGTGCCAGCAGTCGATTTAGCGACACCACCAATTCACCCCTCCACTTT,CASSRFSDTTNSPLHF
TRBD2,16,NA,TRBJ2-2,TRBV27,TGTGCCAGCAGTCCACGAATGACTAGCGGGCCCGGGGAGCTGTTTTTT,CASSPRMTSGPGELFF
TRBD2,16,NA,TRBJ2-3,TRBV5-6,TGTGCCAGCAGCTTGGAGCGGGGGCTCGGCACAGATACGCAGTATTTT,CASSLERGLGTDTQYF
NA,15,few,TRBJ2-7,TRBV4-2,TGTGCCAGCAGCTTCGGGACACAAGTCTCCTACGAGCAGTACTTC,CASSFGTQVSYEQYF
TRBD2,18,NA,TRBJ2-7,TRBV7-9,TGTGCCAGCAGCTCGATGGAAACTAGCGGGGGGAGGTTCTACGAGCAGTACTTC,CASSSMETSGGRFYEQYF
TRBD1,14,few,TRBJ1-2,TRBV6-5,TGTGCCAGCAGCCTCCCGGGACAGTCCTATGGCTACACCTTC,CASSLPGQSYGYTF
NA,19,NA,TRBJ1-1,TRBV5-6,TGTGCCAGCAGCACATACCCCGTGACAGGTCCCGTCGTCAGCACTGAAGCTTTCTTT,CASSTYPVTGPVVSTEAFF
TRBD2,14,NA,TRBJ2-7,TRBV28,TGTGCCAGCACACCTGGGGGGAGGGCTTACGAGCAGTACTTC,CASTPGGRAYEQYF
NA,13,NA,TRBJ1-2,TRBV27,TGTGCCAGCAGTTTCGCCCAGAAATATGGCTACACCTTC,CASSFAQKYGYTF
NA,16,NA,TRBJ1-2,TRBV6-1,TGTGCCAGCAGTGAAGCGCGGGACTGGTATAACTATGGCTACACCTTC,CASSEARDWYNYGYTF
NA,14,NA,TRBJ1-1,TRBV6-5,TGTGCCAGCAGGTACTTGGGGGGGAACACTGAAGCTTTCTTT,CASRYLGGNTEAFF
NA,12,NA,TRBJ1-2,TRBV28,TGTGCCAGCAACCGTTTCGGGGGGGGCTACACCTTC,CASNRFGGGYTF
NA,13,NA,TRBJ1-4,TRBV19,TGTGCCAGTAGTATCTCCCTGAATGAAAAACTGTTTTTT,CASSISLNEKLFF
NA,14,NA,TRBJ2-1,TRBV18,TGTGCCAGCTCACCCTTTGGCGGTTACAATGAGCAGTTCTTC,CASSPFGGYNEQFF
NA,13,NA,TRBJ2-7,TRBV29-1,TGCAGCGTTGCTCCACAGGGTACCCACGAGCAGTACTTC,CSVAPQGTHEQYF
TRBD2,15,once,TRBJ2-5,TRBV7-9,TGTGCCAGCAGCCCACTAGCGGGGGGCCGTGAGACCCAGTACTTC,CASSPLAGGRETQYF
TRBD1,14,NA,TRBJ1-2,TRBV30,TGTGCCTGGAGGCGGACAGGGGTCGTAGGTGGCTACACCTTC,CAWRRTGVVGGYTF